The 2 T cell receptor beta chains presented below share a single source sample, sequenced in a study of blood T cell repertoires in COVID-19. TCRdb's copy holds only in-frame clones and misses some; the assay was immunoSEQ multiplex PCR. Of 250,000 or so clones in the sample, approximately 90% were seen once. Sequencing was carried out using PBMCs or T cells enriched from blood (not recorded which). These receptors all stem from a woman aged 25 to 39 with acute COVID-19.

This chain joins TRBV19 and TRBJ1-6; 9 bases map to TRBD1. The CDR3 consists of 17 residues. J gave up 8 bases and V 5 bases, and 13 bases lay outside the gene matches. Germline assignment: CDR1 LNHDA and CDR2 SQIVND (reference sequence). This CDR3 reads CASSQEGTGISYSPLHF. Written as DNA, the CDR3 is TGTGCCAGTAGTCAAGAGGGGACAGGGATTAGTTATTCACCCCTCCACTTT.

This sequence joins TRBV19 and TRBJ1-1; no definite D call. The CDR3 totals 15 residues. Trimming removed 2 bases at V and 0 bases at J, with 10 bases between. Germline V CDR1 and CDR2: LNHDA, SQIVND (reference sequence). CDR3 in DNA: TGTGCCAGTAGTATACTGAGCGAGATGAACACTGAAGCTTTCTTT. Protein product: CASSILSEMNTEAFF.